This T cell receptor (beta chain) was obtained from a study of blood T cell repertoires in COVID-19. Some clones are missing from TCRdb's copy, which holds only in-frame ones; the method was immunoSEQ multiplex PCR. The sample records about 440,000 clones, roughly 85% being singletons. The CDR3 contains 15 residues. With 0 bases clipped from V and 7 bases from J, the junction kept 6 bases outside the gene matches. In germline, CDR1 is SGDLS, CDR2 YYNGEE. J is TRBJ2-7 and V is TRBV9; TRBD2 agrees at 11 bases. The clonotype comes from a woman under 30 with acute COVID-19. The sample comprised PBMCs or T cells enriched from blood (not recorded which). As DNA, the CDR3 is TGTGCCAGCAGCGTAGGGATAGCGGGAGGGGAGGAGCAGTACTTC. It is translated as CASSVGIAGGEEQYF.